This T cell receptor beta chain is from a study of blood T cell repertoires in COVID-19. Study as a whole: Sources were T cells, B-cell-depleted T cells, or PBMCs; the material itself was cDNA or gDNA.

This clone was counted once. Original data processing: Reference gene primer amplification gave estimated nucleated cell counts. Sequenced by immunoSEQ multiplex PCR; TCRdb stores in-frame clones only, minus some. V, J and clone size reflect that table, while D and trimming were determined from the DNA. The table shows around 170,000 clones, with 65% to 90% occurring only once. CDR1 is SSHAT and CDR2 is FNYEAQ in the germline V gene (reference sequence). The ends were cut back, 5 bases at V and 1 base at J, with 8 bases in the middle. CDR3 length: 13 amino acids. The source is a middle-aged man with active or convalescent COVID-19. The specimen was peripheral blood. The chain uses TRBV7-7 and TRBJ2-5, with a weak D call TRBD2 (5 bases). As DNA, the CDR3 is TGTGCCAGCAGCATCAGCGGCCAAGAGACCCAGTACTTC. It codes for CASSISGQETQYF.